This TCR beta chain was recorded in a study of graft-versus-host responses after intestinal transplantation. Germline-derived CDR1 and CDR2 are LNHDA and SQIVND (reference sequence). The CDR3 is 14 residues long. With V trimmed by 5 bases and J by 3 bases, 6 bases remained unmatched. In this sample, this clone turned up a few times. The antigen is unknown. The data were produced by immunoSEQ multiplex PCR, yet TCRdb's version contains in-frame clones alone and is incomplete. The data show approximately 70,000 clones, roughly 90% seen once. This receptor was identified in a human donor who received an intestinal transplant. The sequencing here drew on unstimulated CD8+ T cells sorted from spleen or lymph node cells, taken before intestinal transplant. The chain is built from TRBV19 and TRBJ2-7; 8 bases align to TRBD1. The CDR3 region is CASSSRTGLYEQYF. CDR3 DNA: TGTGCCAGTAGTTCTAGGACAGGGCTCTACGAGCAGTACTTC.